The source of this T cell receptor (beta chain) is a study of neoadjuvant nivolumab and ipilimumab in lung cancer. General study results and limits: Pretherapy blood TCR richness correlated positively with resected tumor richness. Only two of four nivolumab-treated tumors gained richness and clonality by surgery. Resected tumors had greater TCR richness and clonality than uninvolved lung.

Assay used: immunoSEQ multiplex PCR; TCRdb lists only in-frame clones, some missing. The sample has about 6,800 clones; around 85% are singletons. As regards this clone: Antigen: not known.

From germline, CDR1 is SGHNT and CDR2 YYREEE (reference sequence). Trimming took 3 bases from V and 7 from J, leaving 14 bases between them. The CDR3 totals 14 residues. This chain joins TRBV5-4 and TRBJ2-1, with D unclear. Here the sequenced sample was tumor tissue, taken after neoadjuvant nivolumab, alone or with ipilimumab, at or shortly before surgery. This receptor was identified in an adult with non-small cell lung cancer. CDR3 in amino acids: CASSSLGLLNEQFF. Here the CDR3 DNA reads TGTGCCAGCAGCTCGTTAGGGTTGTTGAATGAGCAGTTCTTC. Full variable domain (remainder filled in from reference TRBV5-4 and TRBJ2-1): ETGVTQSPTHLIKTRGQQVTLRCSSQSGHNTVSWYQQALGQGPQFIFQYYREEENGRGNFPPRFSGLQFPNYSSELNVNALELDDSALYLCASSSLGLLNEQFFGPGTRLTVL.